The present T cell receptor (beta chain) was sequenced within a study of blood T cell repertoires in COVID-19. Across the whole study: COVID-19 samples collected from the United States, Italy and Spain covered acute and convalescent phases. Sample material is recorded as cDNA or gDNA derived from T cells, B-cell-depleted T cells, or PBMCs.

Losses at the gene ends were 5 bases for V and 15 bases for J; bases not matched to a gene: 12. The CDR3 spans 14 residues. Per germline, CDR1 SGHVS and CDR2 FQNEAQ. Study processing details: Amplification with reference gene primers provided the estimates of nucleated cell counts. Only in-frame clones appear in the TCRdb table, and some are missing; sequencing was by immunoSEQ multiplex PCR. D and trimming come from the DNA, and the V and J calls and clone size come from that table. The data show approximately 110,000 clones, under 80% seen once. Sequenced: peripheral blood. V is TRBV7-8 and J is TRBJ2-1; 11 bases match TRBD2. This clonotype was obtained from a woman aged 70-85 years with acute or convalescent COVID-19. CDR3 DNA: TGTGCCAGCAGCCTACGGACTAGCGGGTCCGGAGGGTTCTTC. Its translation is CASSLRTSGSGGFF.